This TCR beta chain was identified during a study of blood T cell repertoires in COVID-19. Study background: The cDNA or gDNA used as material had been derived from T cells, B-cell-depleted T cells, or PBMCs.

Clones were sequenced by immunoSEQ multiplex PCR, and TCRdb holds only the in-frame ones, with some missing. This table holds approximately 300,000 clones, about 88% found once. Cohort 3 donors counted as recovered after two negative PCRs, clearance, or resolved symptoms. J gave up 3 bases and V 2 bases, and 6 bases lay outside the gene matches. The CDR3 has 15 residues. The germline gives CDR1 SQVTM, CDR2 ANQGSEA. The specimen sequenced was PBMCs or T cells enriched from blood (not recorded which). The receptor was derived from a man in his sixties who had recovered from COVID-19. The rearrangement links TRBV29-1 to TRBJ2-7, with 11 bases identical to TRBD1. This CDR3 is CSVERGQGAYYEQYF. The DNA for the CDR3 is TGCAGCGTTGAAAGAGGACAGGGGGCTTACTACGAGCAGTACTTC.